The source of this T cell receptor beta chain is a study of blood T cell repertoires in COVID-19. Study overall: The samples span acute and convalescent COVID-19 from the United States, Italy and Spain.

Original analysis: Amplification of reference gene primers was used by the study to estimate nucleated cell counts. Data came from immunoSEQ multiplex PCR; TCRdb stores just in-frame clones and leaves some out. V and J calls and clone size are those listed in that table; D and trimming were worked out from the DNA. The table has about 42,000 clones, 76% seen once. The CDR3 is 12 amino acids. Germline V lookup: CDR1 SGHDT, CDR2 YYEEEE. Trimming left V 5 bases short and J 8 bases short, with 13 bases between. This chain links TRBV5-6 with TRBJ1-2; D possibly corresponds to TRBD1 (5 bases). The TCR originated in a man at least 80 years old with acute or convalescent COVID-19. Input material: peripheral blood. The CDR3 DNA sequence: TGTGCCAGCAGTTCGGGACTCGGGGGCTACACCTTC. Its translation is CASSSGLGGYTF.